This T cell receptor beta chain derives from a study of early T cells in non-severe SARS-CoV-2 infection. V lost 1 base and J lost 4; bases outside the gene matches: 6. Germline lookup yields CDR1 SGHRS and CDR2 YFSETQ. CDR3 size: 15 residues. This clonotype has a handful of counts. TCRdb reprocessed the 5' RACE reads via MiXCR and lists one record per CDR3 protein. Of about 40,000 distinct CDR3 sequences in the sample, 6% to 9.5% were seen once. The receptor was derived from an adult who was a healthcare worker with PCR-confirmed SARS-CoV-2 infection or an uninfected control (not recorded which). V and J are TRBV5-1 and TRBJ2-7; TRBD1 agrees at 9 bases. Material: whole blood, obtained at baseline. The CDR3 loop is CASSLSQGQGYEQYF. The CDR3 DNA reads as TGCGCCAGCAGCTTGTCGCAAGGACAGGGGTACGAGCAGTACTTC.